The T cell receptor beta chain described here comes from a study of cytomegalovirus exposure and HLA in healthy donors. A note on this clone: Its antigen is still unknown.

This CDR3 has 13 residues. Germline V gives CDR1 SGDLS, CDR2 YYNGEE. The V gene lost 2 bases and the J gene lost 8 bases, with 13 bases spanning the gap. In the PCR, 60 Vbeta and 13 Jbeta primers were used. Sequenced by immunoSEQ multiplex PCR; TCRdb stores in-frame clones only, minus some. The profile covers about 200,000 clones, with about 90% appearing a single time and over 1% taken by the ten largest. Study-wide results and limits: Rarity held for most TCR sequences, but there were some public TCRs that occurred in many donors.

The source is a man younger than 45 in good health and CMV-seronegative. Material for sequencing was PBMCs. The chain uses TRBV9 and TRBJ1-2; D is undetermined. DNA of the CDR3: TGTGCCAGCAGCGTGGTGGAGGGTGGAGGCTACACCTTC. Amino acids: CASSVVEGGGYTF.